The 28 T cell receptor beta chains presented below share a single source sample, sequenced in a study of shared clonotypes between healthy human individuals. Profiled with immunoSEQ multiplex PCR; TCRdb holds only in-frame clones, not every one. This sample carries more than 2,000,000 clones, 80% to 95% of them seen once, and the ten largest clones take 0.35% to 0.5%. Sequencing was performed on naive CD4+ T cells from PBMCs. Subset of the sample: CD45RA+ positively selected. These receptors were obtained from a man aged 18 to 29 in good health. Some clones in this sample may be carry-over from other donors' samples.

To note about this clone: Within the sample, other DNA sequences also encode this same CDR3. The V and J genes are TRBV18 and TRBJ1-1; D gene unclear. The CDR3 contains 12 residues. With 2 bases removed from V and 4 bases from J, the gap between germline ends came to 5 bases. Germline lookup yields CDR1 KGHSH and CDR2 LQKENI. The CDR3 DNA is TGTGCCAGCTCACCAGGAGTCACTGAAGCTTTCTTT. It is translated as CASSPGVTEAFF. The full variable domain, rest sourced from reference TRBV18 and TRBJ1-1, is NAGVMQNPRHLVRRRGQEARLRCSPMKGHSHVYWYRQLPEEGLKFMVYLQKENIIDESGMPKERFSAEFPKEGPSILRIQQVVRGDSAAYFCASSPGVTEAFFGQGTRLTVV.

The rearrangement links TRBV19 to TRBJ1-5; 9 bases are a match to TRBD1. After removal of 8 bases from V and 5 bases from J, the junction contained 4 bases not matched to a gene. The V gene's germline CDR1 is LNHDA and CDR2 SQIVND (reference sequence). CDR3 length: 13 amino acids. This CDR3 reads CASEGQGYQPQHF. The CDR3 DNA is TGTGCCAGTGAGGGACAGGGATATCAGCCCCAGCATTTT.

V gene TRBV5-1 combines with J gene TRBJ2-1; 8 bases line up with TRBD2. The length of the CDR3 is 14 residues. Germline CDR1 is SGHRS and CDR2 is YFSETQ. Trimming at V came to 0 bases and at J to 14 bases, leaving 10 bases not matched to a gene. The CDR3 sequence is CASSLGTSGTKKFF. DNA of the CDR3: TGCGCCAGCAGCTTGGGTACTAGCGGAACGAAGAAGTTCTTC.

The chain employs TRBV5-4 and TRBJ2-1, with TRBD1 identical over 7 bases. The CDR3 is 15 amino acids. V lost 4 bases and J lost 3; bases outside the gene matches: 7. Germline assignment: CDR1 SGHNT and CDR2 YYREEE (reference sequence). The CDR3 spells CASSQDRDHYNEQFF. In DNA form, the CDR3 reads TGTGCCAGCAGCCAAGACAGGGACCACTACAATGAGCAGTTCTTC.

Only one count was recorded for this clone. The V and J genes are TRBV15 and TRBJ1-1; D possibly corresponds to TRBD1 (6 bases). The CDR3 extends over 15 amino acids. Germline CDR1 is LNHNV and CDR2 is YYDKDF (reference sequence). Deletions cut 1 base from V and 8 bases from J, with 17 bases between. CDR3 in amino acids: CATSRGGGGRLEAFF. The DNA for the CDR3 is TGTGCCACCAGCAGAGGGGGAGGGGGTCGTCTGGAAGCTTTCTTT.

The rearrangement uses TRBV6-1 and TRBJ2-7; 7 nucleotides align to TRBD1. V was clipped by 0 bases and J by 1 base; unmatched bases: 9. The CDR3 spans 17 residues. Germline CDR1 MNHNS, CDR2 SASEGT. For the CDR3, the DNA is TGTGCCAGCAGTGAAGCAAGGGGGCAAATAAATTCCTACGAGCAGTACTTC. Translated, it gives CASSEARGQINSYEQYF.

This chain connects TRBV10-1 to TRBJ2-2; weak D call: TRBD1 (6 bases). Trimming cost V 3 bases and J 7 bases, with 15 bases left between them. From germline, CDR1 is WNHNN and CDR2 SYGVQD (reference sequence). The CDR3 spans 15 residues. The CDR3 DNA follows: TGCGCCAGCAGTGAAAAGGTCAGGGGTGTCGGGGAGCTGTTTTTT. Amino acids: CASSEKVRGVGELFF.

The chain has TRBV2 and TRBJ2-7, with a tentative D call TRBD1 (5 bases). V lost 6 bases and J lost 2, with 20 bases in between. Looked up from germline, CDR1 is SNHLY and CDR2 is FYNNEI. The CDR3 has 16 residues. CDR3 sequence reads: CASRPRVTGSPYEQYF. The CDR3 bases are TGTGCCAGCAGGCCCCGGGTAACAGGTTCCCCCTACGAGCAGTACTTC.

This sequence joins TRBV5-1 and TRBJ1-1, with 7 positions matching TRBD1. CDR3 length equals 14 residues. The V and J ends lost 4 bases and 6 bases, in that order; junction bases with no gene match: 9. Germline loops: CDR1 SGHRS, CDR2 YFSETQ. The CDR3 nucleotides read TGCGCCAGCAGCGGTCCGGAGGGGGCCGCTGAAGCTTTCTTT. Protein product: CASSGPEGAAEAFF.

This chain's CDR3 is CASSYSLGVNTEAFF. CDR3 DNA sequence: TGTGCCAGCAGTTACTCGCTAGGGGTGAACACTGAAGCTTTCTTT. The chain is built from TRBV6-6 and TRBJ1-1; tentatively, D is TRBD1 (5 bases). The CDR3 sequence is 15 residues long. Germline assignment: CDR1 MNHNY and CDR2 SVGAGI (reference sequence). With 0 bases removed from V and 0 bases from J, the gap between germline ends came to 8 bases.

The rearrangement joins TRBV11-2 to TRBJ2-7; D is unclear. V lost 3 bases and J 0 bases, leaving 9 bases between the germline ends. CDR1 SGHAT and CDR2 FQNNGV come from the germline V gene. The CDR3 spans 14 residues. Here the CDR3 DNA reads TGTGCCAGCAGCTTTACGGGCCCCTCCTACGAGCAGTACTTC. This sequence encodes CASSFTGPSYEQYF.

This sequence joins TRBV19 and TRBJ2-7; D possibly corresponds to TRBD1 (5 bases). The germline V gene has CDR1 LNHDA and CDR2 SQIVND (reference sequence). CDR3 length: 14 residues. V lost 3 bases to trimming and J lost 3 bases, with 12 bases between them. The CDR3 spells CASSIQGTNYEQYF. The CDR3 DNA reads TGTGCCAGTAGTATCCAGGGTACGAACTACGAGCAGTACTTC.

This chain uses TRBV27 with TRBJ1-2; TRBD1 matches 10 bases. This CDR3 comprises 17 residues. The ends lost 3 bases at V and 3 bases at J; junction bases unmatched: 10. Looked up from germline, CDR1 is MNHEY and CDR2 is SMNVEV (reference sequence). The CDR3 is CASSLSLDRGLYYGYTF. The CDR3 nucleotides are TGTGCCAGCAGTTTGTCACTCGACAGGGGGCTCTACTATGGCTACACCTTC.

The chain employs TRBV5-6 and TRBJ2-1; TRBD1 matches at 8 bases. V lost 4 bases, J lost 4 bases, and 7 bases stayed unmatched. The CDR3 loop spans 15 amino acids. Per the germline V gene, CDR1 is SGHDT and CDR2 is YYEEEE. In nucleotides, the CDR3 is TGTGCCAGCAGCATCGACAGGGGAAGATACAATGAGCAGTTCTTC. Amino acid sequence: CASSIDRGRYNEQFF.

V is TRBV7-3 and J is TRBJ2-1; either TRBD1 or TRBD2 may fit D (5 bases each). Trimming took off 4 bases at V and 7 bases at J, with 8 bases between the two ends. This CDR3 contains 12 residues. Germline-derived CDR1 and CDR2 are SGHTA and FQGTGA. The CDR3 region has the DNA TGTGCCAGCAGCTCGGGGCCTAATGAGCAGTTCTTC. Protein product: CASSSGPNEQFF.

The chain is built from TRBV28 and TRBJ2-7, with D hard to call. Germline loops: CDR1 MDHEN, CDR2 SYDVKM. With 7 bases removed from V and 2 bases from J, the gap between germline ends came to 6 bases. CDR3 length: 11 amino acids. The chain's CDR3 is CASMSTYEQYF. Here the CDR3 DNA reads TGTGCCAGCATGAGCACCTACGAGCAGTACTTC.

The chain carries TRBV7-2 and TRBJ1-2; 8 bases map to TRBD1. The CDR3 is made up of 14 amino acids. CDR1 is SGHTA and CDR2 is FQGNSA in the germline V gene. The V segment lost 1 base and the J segment 5 bases; nucleotides outside the gene matches: 3. The CDR3 region has the DNA TGTGCCAGCAGCTTAGTCAGGACAGGGTATGGCTACACCTTC. It yields the protein CASSLVRTGYGYTF. The full variable domain, completed using reference TRBV7-2 and TRBJ1-2, is GAGVSQSPSNKVTEKGKDVELRCDPISGHTALYWYRQSLGQGLEFLIYFQGNSAPDKSGLPSDRFSAERTGGSVSTLTIQRTQQEDSAVYLCASSLVRTGYGYTFGSGTRLTVV.

V gene TRBV5-5 combines with J gene TRBJ2-5, with a possible D match to TRBD2 (6 bases). This CDR3 is 17 amino acids long. Germline V gene data show CDR1 as SGHKS and CDR2 as YYEKEE (reference sequence). V was shortened by 4 bases and J by 4 bases, with 23 bases between the two germline ends. For the CDR3, the DNA is TGTGCCAGCAGCCTCCCATGGGCCGGGCAGGGAGGAGAGACCCAGTACTTC. It codes for CASSLPWAGQGGETQYF.

The V gene is TRBV19, the J gene TRBJ2-7; D ambiguous. Between the trimmed V and J ends, which lost 5 bases and 1 base, there was a span of 6 bases. CDR3 length: 12 amino acids. The germline V gene encodes CDR1 LNHDA and CDR2 SQIVND (reference sequence). The CDR3 DNA reads TGTGCCAGTAGTGCACCATCCTACGAGCAGTACTTC. This gives the protein CASSAPSYEQYF.

The chain is built from TRBV19 and TRBJ2-6; no clear D gene. CDR1 and CDR2 (germline): LNHDA, SQIVND (reference sequence). The germline V and J ends were trimmed by 3 bases and 0 bases, with 12 bases remaining between them. CDR3 length: 17 amino acids. CDR3: CASSIRARPSGANVLTF. The DNA of the CDR3 is TGTGCCAGTAGTATTCGGGCCAGACCCTCTGGGGCCAACGTCCTGACTTTC.

The gene calls are TRBV4-2 and TRBJ2-3; 10 bases are shared with TRBD2. The junction had 7 bases not matched to a gene; V was cut back by 1 base and J by 0 bases. Per the germline V gene, CDR1 is LGHNA and CDR2 is YNFKEQ. The length of the CDR3 is 18 residues. The CDR3 protein is CASSQVSGRGWSTDTQYF. Here the CDR3 DNA reads TGTGCCAGCAGCCAAGTAAGCGGGAGGGGCTGGAGCACAGATACGCAGTATTTT.

The chain combines TRBV19 with TRBJ2-3; D may be TRBD2 (6 bases). The CDR3 extends over 16 amino acids. Germline V lookup: CDR1 LNHDA, CDR2 SQIVND (reference sequence). The V end was cut by 6 bases, the J end by 3 bases, with 19 bases between. CDR3 loop: CASSQTGGLPTDTQYF. Here the CDR3 DNA reads TGTGCCAGTAGCCAAACCGGGGGACTGCCTACAGATACGCAGTATTTT.

This clone was picked up one time. V gene TRBV28 combines with J gene TRBJ2-7, with D unresolved. Trimming stripped 6 bases from V and 0 bases from J, with 15 bases between. CDR1 is MDHEN, CDR2 SYDVKM, per germline. CDR3 length equals 15 residues. The CDR3 loop is CASSLPGSNSYEQYF. In nucleotides, the CDR3 is TGTGCCAGCAGCCTCCCAGGATCGAACTCCTACGAGCAGTACTTC.

In its sample, this clone was seen once. The V gene is TRBV29-1, the J gene TRBJ2-7; 9 bases align to TRBD1. The CDR3 spans 13 residues. Germline lookup yields CDR1 SQVTM and CDR2 ANQGSEA. V lost 7 bases to trimming and J lost 1 base; unmatched junction nucleotides: 5. The CDR3 nucleotides read TGCAGCGGCGTACAGGGGGCGTCCTACGAGCAGTACTTC. Translating it yields CSGVQGASYEQYF.

The chain recombines TRBV5-6 with TRBJ2-7; no firm D call. CDR3 size: 14 residues. The ends were cut back, 0 bases at V and 0 bases at J, with 7 bases in the middle. Germline V gene data show CDR1 as SGHDT and CDR2 as YYEEEE. CDR3 amino acids: CASSLEYLSYEQYF. CDR3 sequence (DNA): TGTGCCAGCAGCTTGGAATATCTCTCCTACGAGCAGTACTTC.

With regard to this clone: The same CDR3 is also encoded by other DNA sequences in this sample. The chain has TRBV30 and TRBJ1-5; a possible D gene is TRBD1 (6 bases). The CDR3 spans 12 residues. Germline V CDR1 and CDR2: GTSNPN, SVGIG (reference sequence). Trimming removed 7 bases at V and 10 bases at J, with 17 bases between. The CDR3 sequence is CAFDRGGQPQHF. As DNA, the CDR3 is TGTGCCTTTGACAGAGGGGGTCAACCCCAGCATTTT.

This chain links TRBV30 with TRBJ2-7; no definite D call. This CDR3 has 11 amino acids. Germline V gene sequence: CDR1 GTSNPN, CDR2 SVGIG (reference sequence). V dropped 2 bases and J dropped 7 bases, with 9 bases sitting between them. Here the CDR3 DNA reads TGTGCCTGGAGTAGTCAGAGGGAGCAGTACTTC. The encoded protein is CAWSSQREQYF. The full variable domain, rest sourced from reference TRBV30 and TRBJ2-7, is SQTIHQWPATLVQPVGSPLSLECTVEGTSNPNLYWYRQAAGRGLQLLFYSVGIGQISSEVPQNLSASRPQDRQFILSSKKLLLSDSGFYLCAWSSQREQYFGPGTRLTVT.

CDR3 nucleotide sequence: TGTGCCAGCAGCTTAGTATGGTGGGGGACAAATACGCAGTATTTT. This encodes CASSLVWWGTNTQYF. The chain recombines TRBV7-2 with TRBJ2-3; D is perhaps TRBD1 (6 bases). Germline V CDR1 and CDR2: SGHTA, FQGNSA. The ends were cut back, 1 base at V and 7 bases at J, with 15 bases in the middle. This CDR3 region has 15 residues. The whole variable domain, filled in from reference TRBV7-2 and TRBJ2-3, reads GAGVSQSPSNKVTEKGKDVELRCDPISGHTALYWYRQSLGQGLEFLIYFQGNSAPDKSGLPSDRFSAERTGGSVSTLTIQRTQQEDSAVYLCASSLVWWGTNTQYFGPGTRLTVL.